This entry lists 7 T cell receptor beta chains sequenced from one sample in a study of T cells in Graves' hyperthyroidism and ophthalmopathy. It was RNA transcripts that yielded the amplified TCR beta CDR3 regions. A first-round RT-PCR of the TCR CDR3 used the HTBI primer set. TCRdb itself ran the multiplex PCR reads through MiXCR, one entry per CDR3 protein. Of some 350,000 distinct CDR3 sequences in the sample, about 18% are singletons; the top ten hold about 3.7%. The sequencing input was blood. All receptors derive from a woman aged 18-29 years with Graves' hyperthyroidism.

This clonotype has a count of ten or more. This sequence joins TRBV28 and TRBJ2-7; D might be TRBD1 or TRBD2, each matching 5 bases. The CDR3 is 14 residues long. The V end lost 3 bases, the J end lost 3 bases, and 12 bases lay between the germline ends. The germline gives CDR1 MDHEN, CDR2 SYDVKM. The CDR3 nucleotides read TGTGCCAGCAGTTTTGGGACGGATTTCTACGAGCAGTACTTC. The encoded protein is CASSFGTDFYEQYF.

This clonotype was found many times. V and J are TRBV6-5 and TRBJ1-1; D unresolved. In germline, CDR1 is MNHEY, CDR2 SVGAGI. V was pared by 4 bases and J by 0 bases, with 9 bases between. The CDR3 sequence is 14 residues long. The CDR3: CASSSEGMNTEAFF. Written as DNA, the CDR3 is TGTGCCAGCAGTTCTGAGGGTATGAACACTGAAGCTTTCTTT.

At least ten counts were recorded for this clonotype. This chain uses TRBV5-1 with TRBJ2-7, with a weak D call TRBD1 (6 bases). CDR3 length: 14 amino acids. V lost 0 bases, J lost 6 bases, and 13 bases lay in between. Germline loops: CDR1 SGHRS, CDR2 YFSETQ. CDR3 amino acids: CASSLESGVTEQYF. For the CDR3, the DNA is TGCGCCAGCAGCTTGGAGTCAGGGGTCACCGAGCAGTACTTC.

This clonotype was detected many times. The V call is TRBV6-5, the J call TRBJ1-1; D unclear. CDR1 MNHEY and CDR2 SVGAGI come from the germline V gene. The CDR3 is 15 residues long. V shed 2 bases and J shed 1 base, with 11 bases lying between them. The CDR3 DNA sequence: TGTGCCAGCAGTTACCATAATACGGGGAACACTGAAGCTTTCTTT. Translation gives CASSYHNTGNTEAFF.

This clonotype was observed many times. The chain carries TRBV11-1 and TRBJ2-5, with 12 bases that match TRBD2. Germline V gene data show CDR1 as SGHAT and CDR2 as FQDESV (reference sequence). The CDR3 extends over 19 amino acids. V dropped 3 bases and J dropped 2; count of bases not matched to a gene: 13. This CDR3 is CASSFPPHLTSGGQETQYF. In DNA, the CDR3 is TGTGCCAGCAGCTTCCCTCCCCACCTAACTAGCGGGGGGCAAGAGACCCAGTACTTC.

The rearrangement uses TRBV6-1 and TRBJ1-2; D is possibly TRBD1 (6 bases). Per the germline V gene, CDR1 is MNHNS and CDR2 is SASEGT. Trimming removed 6 bases from V and 4 bases from J, with 18 bases in between. This CDR3 is 15 amino acids long. The CDR3 DNA is TGTGCCAGCAGCCACGGGACACCTTCGGGCTATGGCTACACCTTC. Translation gives CASSHGTPSGYGYTF.

This clonotype was observed many times. The genes are TRBV6-1 and TRBJ2-5; D is undetermined. Trimming removed 4 bases at V and 7 bases at J, with 10 bases between. Germline assignment: CDR1 MNHNS and CDR2 SASEGT. The CDR3 loop spans 12 amino acids. CDR3 protein: CASSVDLGTQYF. CDR3 in DNA: TGTGCCAGCAGTGTCGACCTGGGGACCCAGTACTTC.